This T cell receptor beta chain comes out of a study of T cells in localized non-small cell lung cancer. Whole-study findings and limits: A median of about 60 of the top 100 tumor clones appeared in adjacent lung, which was paired and uninvolved. The tumor had only one region sequenced, so heterogeneity remains possible. Measurement of T cell clonality placed uninvolved adjacent lung highest, above the level in tumor.

Data came from immunoSEQ multiplex PCR; TCRdb stores just in-frame clones and leaves some out. Among about 17,000 clones listed, over 70% were seen once. As concerns this clone: Antigen specificity is unknown.

This CDR3 is built from 15 residues. Per the germline V gene, CDR1 is SQVTM and CDR2 is ANQGSEA. The V end lost 5 bases, the J end lost 1 base, and 17 bases lay between the germline ends. This receptor was obtained from a male donor at least 60 years old with stage III lung adenocarcinoma. The gene calls are TRBV29-1 and TRBJ1-1; a possible D gene is TRBD1 (6 bases). This sample comprised peripheral blood, obtained before any cancer treatment. The CDR3 region has the DNA TGCAGCGTTATTGGACAGCAGACCTCGAACACTGAAGCTTTCTTT. Protein product: CSVIGQQTSNTEAFF.